The 27 T cell receptor beta chains given below trace back to one sample, sequenced in a study of blood T cell repertoires in COVID-19 (dated by TCRdb to the early 2020s). Library construction relied on the immunoSEQ multiplex PCR assay. The table was pulled from immuneACCESS by TCRdb, which kept in-frame rearrangements only. Such tables lose some clones; where checked, under half of the loss comes from unresolved V genes, and the rest has no known cause. Counted in this sample were 110,000 or so clones; more than 70% of them appeared once. The leading ten clones occupy 5.5% of the sample. Input material: peripheral blood. The receptors come from a woman in her sixties or seventies with COVID-19, enrolled during active disease.

The chain couples TRBV18 to TRBJ1-4, with no clear D. The V end lost 6 bases, the J end lost 7 bases, and 12 bases lay between the germline ends. This CDR3 comprises 13 residues. Germline lookup yields CDR1 KGHSH and CDR2 LQKENI. CDR3 region: CASSTIQSEKLFF. The CDR3 DNA is TGTGCCAGCTCGACTATTCAGAGTGAAAAACTGTTTTTT.

This rearrangement joins TRBV7-2 to TRBJ2-1; TRBD2 matches at 9 bases. Germline V gene sequence: CDR1 SGHTA, CDR2 FQGNSA. The CDR3 spans 18 residues. V lost 5 bases, J lost 1 base, and 12 bases stayed unmatched. The CDR3 nucleotides read TGTGCCAGCAGCCCCGGCGCGGGGGGGATTCTGTCCTACAATGAGCAGTTCTTC. This codes for CASSPGAGGILSYNEQFF.

The rearrangement links TRBV7-2 to TRBJ1-1, with D possibly matching TRBD1 (6 bases). V lost 5 bases to trimming and J lost 3 bases, with 7 bases between them. Germline CDR1 and CDR2: SGHTA and FQGNSA. The CDR3 covers 12 residues. CDR3 coding DNA: TGTGCCAGCAGCCCAGGGGACACTGAAGCTTTCTTT. It translates to CASSPGDTEAFF.

CDR3 residues: CATTRSRFNYGYTF. As DNA, the CDR3 is TGTGCCACCACTAGGAGCAGGTTCAACTATGGCTACACCTTC. The V gene is TRBV6-5, the J gene TRBJ1-2; unclear D gene. Germline V lookup: CDR1 MNHEY, CDR2 SVGAGI. V lost 10 bases and J lost 2, with 17 bases in between. The CDR3 spans 14 residues.

V usage is TRBV5-1 and J usage is TRBJ2-7, with TRBD2 identical over 16 bases. This CDR3 region has 19 residues. Germline trimming cut 2 bases from V and 6 bases from J; bases unmatched to any gene: 14. CDR1 and CDR2 from the germline V gene are SGHRS and YFSETQ. DNA of the CDR3: TGCGCCAGCAGCTTATCCGGGACTAGCGGGGGGGCCTGGGCAGTCGAGCAGTACTTC. Translating it yields CASSLSGTSGGAWAVEQYF.

The V and J genes are TRBV19 and TRBJ1-2; D perhaps matches TRBD1 (5 bases). With 6 bases removed from V and 6 bases from J, the gap between germline ends came to 20 bases. This CDR3 has 15 residues. Germline V gene sequence: CDR1 LNHDA, CDR2 SQIVND (reference sequence). The CDR3 protein is CASRKITGVMDGYTF. CDR3 sequence (DNA): TGTGCCAGTAGAAAGATTACAGGAGTAATGGATGGCTACACCTTC.

CDR3: CASGLVVMGQGARGYTF. Written as DNA, the CDR3 is TGTGCTAGTGGTTTGGTGGTAATGGGACAGGGGGCGCGGGGCTACACCTTC. The chain has TRBV12-5 and TRBJ1-2; 12 nucleotides match TRBD1. V shed 0 bases and J 8 bases; nucleotides not matched to a gene: 10. Germline assignment: CDR1 LGHNT and CDR2 FRNRAP. This CDR3 contains 17 residues.

This rearrangement joins TRBV12-3 or TRBV12-4 to TRBJ2-4; D not certain. The CDR3 totals 13 residues. Deletions cut 6 bases from V and 3 bases from J, with 9 bases between. The CDR3 DNA reads TGTGCCAGCAGGCGAGATGTCAAAAACATTCAGTACTTC. Protein product: CASRRDVKNIQYF.

The rearrangement uses TRBV7-3 and TRBJ1-4, with 8 positions matching TRBD1. Germline V gives CDR1 SGHTA, CDR2 FQGTGA. The length of the CDR3 is 14 residues. J was trimmed by 6 bases and V by 5 bases; bases with no gene match: 5. The CDR3 reads CASSETGGDEKLFF. The CDR3 nucleotides read TGTGCCAGCAGCGAAACAGGGGGGGATGAAAAACTGTTTTTT.

The chain employs TRBV5-4 and TRBJ2-7; 7 nucleotides line up with TRBD2. Germline values: CDR1 SGHNT, CDR2 YYREEE (reference sequence). The CDR3 totals 15 residues. The V segment lost 4 bases and the J segment 1 base; nucleotides outside the gene matches: 8. CDR3 loop: CASSPVRGVSYEQYF. The CDR3 nucleotides read TGTGCCAGCAGCCCCGTCCGGGGGGTGTCCTACGAGCAGTACTTC.

The chain has TRBV5-6 and TRBJ1-2, with D unclear. Trimming left V 4 bases short and J 4 bases short, with 8 bases between. The V gene's germline CDR1 is SGHDT and CDR2 YYEEEE. This CDR3 comprises 12 residues. The CDR3: CASSEETYGYTF. The CDR3 DNA reads as TGTGCCAGCAGCGAGGAGACCTATGGCTACACCTTC.

This chain connects TRBV6-5 to TRBJ1-2; D gene ambiguous. Deletions cut 4 bases from V and 4 bases from J, with 13 bases between. Germline V gene sequence: CDR1 MNHEY, CDR2 SVGAGI. The CDR3 totals 14 residues. The CDR3 sequence: CASSFGNRPYGYTF. Here the CDR3 DNA reads TGTGCCAGCAGTTTCGGAAACAGACCCTATGGCTACACCTTC.

CDR3 bases: TGTGCCAGCAGTGACATAAACAGGGGGCGGTGGTCCAATCAGCCCCAGCATTTT. Translating gives CASSDINRGRWSNQPQHF. The chain links TRBV2 to TRBJ1-5; 9 nucleotides align to TRBD1. After removal of 3 bases from V and 3 bases from J, the junction contained 12 bases not matched to a gene. The CDR3 is 18 residues long. Germline V gives CDR1 SNHLY, CDR2 FYNNEI.

The chain couples TRBV19 to TRBJ1-5; TRBD1 aligns across 8 bases. The V gene's germline CDR1 is LNHDA and CDR2 SQIVND (reference sequence). J lost 5 bases, V lost 3 bases, and 12 bases had no gene match. The CDR3 consists of 17 residues. The CDR3 spells CASSIFPGTGTYQPQHF. In DNA form, the CDR3 reads TGTGCCAGTAGTATTTTCCCGGGGACAGGAACATATCAGCCCCAGCATTTT.

A few counts support this clone. Additional DNA sequences in this sample encode the identical CDR3. V gene TRBV15 combines with J gene TRBJ2-5; 13 bases match TRBD2. In germline, CDR1 is LNHNV, CDR2 YYDKDF (reference sequence). Trimming at V came to 5 bases and at J to 1 base, leaving 4 bases not matched to a gene. This CDR3 has 16 amino acids. The CDR3 spells CATSSGLAGPQETQYF. DNA of the CDR3: TGTGCCACCAGCTCGGGACTAGCGGGGCCCCAAGAGACCCAGTACTTC.

The gene calls are TRBV6-2 or TRBV6-3 and TRBJ2-7, with 7 bases fitting TRBD2. The germline V gene encodes CDR1 MNHEY and CDR2 SVGEGT. The CDR3 has 14 amino acids. V shed 3 bases, J shed 3 bases, and the junction held 5 bases outside the gene matches. This CDR3 is CASSYRASGYEQYF. CDR3 nucleotides: TGTGCCAGCAGTTATCGGGCTAGCGGCTACGAGCAGTACTTC.

This clone was observed a few times. The V and J genes are TRBV10-1 and TRBJ2-7, with a weak D call TRBD2 (6 bases). The germline CDR1 and CDR2 sequences are WNHNN and SYGVQD (reference sequence). The CDR3 length is 14 residues. The V end was cut by 0 bases, the J end by 3 bases, with 9 bases between. CDR3 amino acids: CASSESGGDYEQYF. CDR3 DNA: TGCGCCAGCAGTGAGTCTGGCGGGGACTACGAGCAGTACTTC.

V gene TRBV15 combines with J gene TRBJ2-1, with 8 bases aligning to TRBD1. Germline V CDR1 and CDR2: LNHNV, YYDKDF (reference sequence). V shed 1 base, J shed 3 bases, and the junction held 5 bases outside the gene matches. There are 16 residues in the CDR3. The CDR3 protein is CATSRVSDRGYNEQFF. The CDR3 coding sequence is TGTGCCACCAGCAGAGTCTCAGACAGGGGCTACAATGAGCAGTTCTTC.

There are a few counts of this clone. The chain combines TRBV10-2 with TRBJ2-3; 8 nucleotides line up with TRBD2. Germline trimming cut 6 bases from V and 0 bases from J; bases unmatched to any gene: 17. Germline loops: CDR1 WSHSY, CDR2 SAAADI. This CDR3 is built from 19 residues. The CDR3, as DNA: TGCGCCAGCAGAGTGAGCGGGGGCCTGGTTCAGACTAGCACAGATACGCAGTATTTT. Protein: CASRVSGGLVQTSTDTQYF.

The chain employs TRBV10-3 and TRBJ1-2, with 10 bases lining up with TRBD1. The V gene's germline CDR1 is ENHRY and CDR2 SYGVKD. Trimming took 5 bases from V and 3 from J; bases not matched to a gene: 3. This CDR3 region has 14 residues. The CDR3 coding sequence is TGTGCCATCAGTCGGACAGGGGGGGACTATGGCTACACCTTC. Amino acid sequence: CAISRTGGDYGYTF.

The chain carries TRBV11-3 and TRBJ2-1, with TRBD2 matching over 9 bases. This CDR3 has 16 amino acids. Germline loops: CDR1 SGHNT, CDR2 YENEEA. After removal of 5 bases from V and 4 bases from J, the junction contained 9 bases not matched to a gene. For the CDR3, the DNA is TGTGCCAGCAGCCCCTCCGGGGCGGGGGGGTACAATGAGCAGTTCTTC. This encodes CASSPSGAGGYNEQFF.

The gene calls are TRBV7-3 and TRBJ2-1; a possible D gene is TRBD2 (6 bases). CDR1 and CDR2 (germline): SGHTA, FQGTGA. The CDR3 extends over 16 amino acids. Trimming took 1 base from V and 2 from J, leaving 12 bases between them. The CDR3 DNA reads as TGTGCCAGCAGCTTAAGCACACTAGCAACCTACAATGAGCAGTTCTTC. Its translation: CASSLSTLATYNEQFF. The whole variable domain, filled in from reference TRBV7-3 and TRBJ2-1, reads GAGVSQTPSNKVTEKGKYVELRCDPISGHTALYWYRQSLGQGPEFLIYFQGTGAADDSGLPNDRFFAVRPEGSVSTLKIQRTERGDSAVYLCASSLSTLATYNEQFFGPGTRLTVL.

V and J are TRBV27 and TRBJ1-2; a weak D match, TRBD1 (5 bases). Germline CDR1 reads MNHEY; CDR2 reads SMNVEV (reference sequence). This CDR3 has 13 residues. V lost 4 bases and J 6 bases, leaving 12 bases between the germline ends. The CDR3 region has the DNA TGTGCCAGCAGTTCCAGGGACTTCGATGGCTACACCTTC. This translates into CASSSRDFDGYTF.

The rearrangement joins TRBV10-1 to TRBJ1-2; D ambiguous. CDR1 is WNHNN, CDR2 SYGVQD, per germline (reference sequence). Trimming cost V 4 bases and J 6 bases, with 24 bases left between them. The CDR3 consists of 17 residues. The CDR3 region has the DNA TGCGCCAGCAGTGCGCGGGCGAGCAAAAGGTCTTGGAATGGCTACACCTTC. It encodes CASSARASKRSWNGYTF.

This chain uses TRBV11-2 with TRBJ1-1; weak D call: TRBD1 (6 bases). Deletions cut 4 bases from V and 5 bases from J, with 14 bases between. The V gene's germline CDR1 is SGHAT and CDR2 FQNNGV. The CDR3 extends over 14 amino acids. The CDR3 nucleotides read TGTGCCAGCAGCTCTTTACAGGGAACAACTGAAGCTTTCTTT. It translates to CASSSLQGTTEAFF.

This clone has a handful of counts. The chain joins TRBV4-2 to TRBJ1-1; D possibly corresponds to TRBD1 (5 bases). V was trimmed by 2 bases and J by 1 base, leaving 14 bases between them. The CDR3 runs to 16 residues. Per the germline V gene, CDR1 is LGHNA and CDR2 is YNFKEQ. CDR3 nucleotides: TGTGCCAGCAGCCAACCCGGGGGGGGATGGAACACTGAAGCTTTCTTT. It yields the protein CASSQPGGGWNTEAFF.

The rearrangement links TRBV5-1 to TRBJ1-1; the D gene is possibly TRBD1 (5 bases). The CDR3 length is 13 residues. Germline values: CDR1 SGHRS, CDR2 YFSETQ. V gave up 2 bases and J gave up 4 bases, with 9 bases separating them. The CDR3 here is CASSFLGATEAFF. DNA for the CDR3: TGCGCCAGCAGCTTTCTAGGGGCCACTGAAGCTTTCTTT.